This passage covers 13 T cell receptor beta chains from one sample sequenced in a study of T cells after yellow fever vaccination. MiXCR was run by TCRdb on the 5' RACE reads, yielding one entry per CDR3 protein. The repertoire consists of about 340,000 distinct CDR3 sequences, with about 8.7% occurring once and the leading ten covering roughly 18%. Material: PBMCs, obtained on the day of the first yellow fever vaccination. These receptors all stem from a young man who received the YFV17D yellow fever vaccine.

This clonotype was detected only a few times. The V gene is TRBV9, the J gene TRBJ1-1, with D uncertain. This CDR3 spans 13 amino acids. Trimming left V 4 bases short and J 9 bases short, with 16 bases between. Germline-derived CDR1 and CDR2 are SGDLS and YYNGEE. The CDR3 nucleotides are TGTGCCAGCAGCCCGCAGGAGGGTTTAAAAGCTTTCTTT. Protein: CASSPQEGLKAFF.

This clonotype was detected only a few times. CDR3 DNA: TGCGCCAGCAGCCAAGGGCACGCGGGGGGTCTCAAGACCCAGTACTTC. This sequence encodes CASSQGHAGGLKTQYF. V usage is TRBV4-3 and J usage is TRBJ2-5, with 8 bases matching TRBD2. V gave up 1 base and J gave up 6 bases; unmatched junction bases: 10. The CDR3 spans 16 residues. Per the germline V gene, CDR1 is LGHNA and CDR2 is YSLEER.

This clonotype was observed a handful of times. This chain links TRBV10-3 with TRBJ2-7; D gene ambiguous. The CDR3 covers 13 residues. Germline assignment: CDR1 ENHRY and CDR2 SYGVKD. Trimming took 3 bases from V and 3 from J, leaving 9 bases between them. This CDR3 is CAISEEPLYEQYV. The CDR3, as DNA: TGTGCCATCAGTGAAGAACCCCTCTACGAGCAGTACGTC.

There are many counts of this clonotype. The J gene is TRBJ1-1, the V gene TRBV12-3 or TRBV12-4, with TRBD1 matching over 11 bases. This CDR3 has 14 amino acids. V was clipped by 4 bases and J by 6 bases; unmatched bases: 4. CDR3 sequence reads: CASSSGQGASEAFF. The CDR3 DNA sequence: TGTGCCAGCAGTTCAGGACAGGGGGCCTCTGAAGCTTTCTTT.

A few counts support this clonotype. The chain uses TRBV7-2 and TRBJ1-5; D may be TRBD1 (6 bases). V shed 5 bases and J shed 4 bases, with 12 bases lying between them. The germline gives CDR1 SGHTA, CDR2 FQGNSA. The CDR3 is 14 amino acids. The CDR3 nucleotides read TGTGCCAGCAGCGCAACAGGGACAAATCAGCCCCAGCATTTT. It translates to CASSATGTNQPQHF. The full variable domain, rest sourced from reference TRBV7-2 and TRBJ1-5, is GAGVSQSPSNKVTEKGKDVELRCDPISGHTALYWYRQSLGQGLEFLIYFQGNSAPDKSGLPSDRFSAERTGGSVSTLTIQRTQQEDSAVYLCASSATGTNQPQHFGDGTRLSIL.

There are a few counts of this clonotype. The chain has TRBV7-9 and TRBJ2-7; D is unclear. Germline CDR1 and CDR2: SEHNR and FQNEAQ (reference sequence). Trimming removed 5 bases at V and 1 base at J, with 12 bases between. The CDR3 runs 14 residues. CDR3 DNA sequence: TGTGCCAGCAGCGCAAGTCACGCGTCCTACGAGCAGTACGTC. Amino acid sequence: CASSASHASYEQYV.

The V gene is TRBV7-2, the J gene TRBJ1-4; no clear D gene. The CDR3 is 16 amino acids. The germline V and J ends were trimmed by 3 bases and 7 bases, with 18 bases remaining between them. Germline CDR1 SGHTA, CDR2 FQGNSA. The CDR3 spells CASSFWSGRVGEKLFF. Here the CDR3 DNA reads TGTGCCAGCAGCTTTTGGTCAGGTCGTGTGGGTGAAAAACTGTTTTTT.

The rearrangement joins TRBV3-1 to TRBJ2-3; D is undetermined. Trimming removed 2 bases from V and 6 bases from J, with 12 bases in between. Per germline, CDR1 LGHDT and CDR2 YNNKEL (reference sequence). The CDR3 consists of 14 residues. CDR3 bases: TGTGCCAGCAGCCAACTAACGGCAAGGGATACGCAGTATTTT. As protein: CASSQLTARDTQYF.

This clonotype has more than one count but fewer than ten. The chain couples TRBV5-4 to TRBJ2-5; D might be TRBD2 (6 bases). CDR1 is SGHNT, CDR2 YYREEE, per germline (reference sequence). This CDR3 is 19 amino acids long. V lost 0 bases and J 1 base, leaving 22 bases between the germline ends. The CDR3 coding sequence is TGTGCCAGCAGCTTGGGCACCGGGAGCGCAGCCGGATCCCAAGAGACCCAGTACTTC. Protein product: CASSLGTGSAAGSQETQYF.

This sequence joins TRBV4-1 and TRBJ2-3; TRBD2 aligns across 8 bases. Germline V gene lookup returns CDR1 MGHRA and CDR2 YSYEKL. Trimming took 7 bases from V and 1 from J; bases not matched to a gene: 10. This CDR3 comprises 16 residues. The CDR3 region is CASTPLSGGRTDTQYF. The CDR3 DNA follows: TGCGCCAGCACTCCCCTGAGCGGGGGCCGCACAGATACGCAGTATTTT.

The table lists this clonotype with a few counts. The chain carries TRBV10-3 and TRBJ1-1; TRBD1 might be the D (5 bases). Between the trimmed V and J ends, which lost 2 bases and 4 bases, there was a span of 14 bases. Germline values: CDR1 ENHRY, CDR2 SYGVKD. This CDR3 has 15 residues. The DNA of the CDR3 is TGTGCCATCAGTGAGAGGGGAGGCAGAGGCACTGAAGCTTTCTTT. This translates into CAISERGGRGTEAFF.

This clonotype came up a few times. The rearrangement joins TRBV18 to TRBJ2-1, with D perhaps TRBD1 (6 bases). Germline lookup yields CDR1 KGHSH and CDR2 LQKENI. V was shortened by 3 bases and J by 5 bases, with 8 bases between the two germline ends. The CDR3 consists of 13 residues. The CDR3 loop reads CASSPRDNNEQFF. The CDR3 DNA reads TGTGCCAGCTCACCGAGGGACAACAATGAGCAGTTCTTC. Full variable domain (rest looked up from reference TRBV18 and TRBJ2-1): NAGVMQNPRHLVRRRGQEARLRCSPMKGHSHVYWYRQLPEEGLKFMVYLQKENIIDESGMPKERFSAEFPKEGPSILRIQQVVRGDSAAYFCASSPRDNNEQFFGPGTRLTVL.

V usage is TRBV7-9 and J usage is TRBJ2-1; D is possibly TRBD1 or TRBD2 (5 bases each). The germline V and J ends were trimmed by 5 bases and 7 bases, with 15 bases remaining between them. Germline CDR1 and CDR2: SEHNR and FQNEAQ (reference sequence). The length of the CDR3 is 14 residues. The CDR3 DNA reads TGTGCCAGCAGCGGCCGGGACCTCGTGAATGAGCAGTTCTTC. This translates into CASSGRDLVNEQFF.